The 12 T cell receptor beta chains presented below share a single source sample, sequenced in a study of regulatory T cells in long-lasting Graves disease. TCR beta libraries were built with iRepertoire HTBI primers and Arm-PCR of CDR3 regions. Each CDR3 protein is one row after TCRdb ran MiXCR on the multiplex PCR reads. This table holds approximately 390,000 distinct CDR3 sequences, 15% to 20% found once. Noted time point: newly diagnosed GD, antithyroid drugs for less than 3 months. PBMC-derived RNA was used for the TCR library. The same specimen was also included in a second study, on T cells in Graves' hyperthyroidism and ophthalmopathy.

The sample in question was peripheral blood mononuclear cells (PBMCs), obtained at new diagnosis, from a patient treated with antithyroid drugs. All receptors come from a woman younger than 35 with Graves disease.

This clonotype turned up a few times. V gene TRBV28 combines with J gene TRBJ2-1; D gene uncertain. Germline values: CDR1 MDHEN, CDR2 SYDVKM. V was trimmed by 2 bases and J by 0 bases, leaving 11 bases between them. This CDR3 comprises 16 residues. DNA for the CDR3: TGTGCCAGCAGTTTAGTATCGCTGAGCTCCTACAATGAGCAGTTCTTC. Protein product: CASSLVSLSSYNEQFF.

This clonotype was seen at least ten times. CDR3 bases: TGTGCCAGCAGTGAGGGACAGGGAAGAGCAGATACGCAGTATTTT. Its translation: CASSEGQGRADTQYF. The rearrangement uses TRBV6-1 and TRBJ2-3; 9 bases align to TRBD1. V lost 3 bases, J lost 4 bases, and 5 bases stayed unmatched. The CDR3 loop spans 15 amino acids. Germline CDR1 and CDR2: MNHNS and SASEGT.

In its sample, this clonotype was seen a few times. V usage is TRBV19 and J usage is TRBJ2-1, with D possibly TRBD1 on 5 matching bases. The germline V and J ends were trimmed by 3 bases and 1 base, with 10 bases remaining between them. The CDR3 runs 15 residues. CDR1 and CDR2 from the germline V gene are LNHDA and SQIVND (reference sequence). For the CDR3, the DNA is TGTGCCAGTAGTATGGATCAGGGATCCTACAATGAGCAGTTCTTC. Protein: CASSMDQGSYNEQFF. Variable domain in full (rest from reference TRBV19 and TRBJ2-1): DGGITQSPKYLFRKEGQNVTLSCEQNLNHDAMYWYRQDPGQGLRLIYYSQIVNDFQKGDIAEGYSVSREKKESFPLTVTSAQKNPTAFYLCASSMDQGSYNEQFFGPGTRLTVL.

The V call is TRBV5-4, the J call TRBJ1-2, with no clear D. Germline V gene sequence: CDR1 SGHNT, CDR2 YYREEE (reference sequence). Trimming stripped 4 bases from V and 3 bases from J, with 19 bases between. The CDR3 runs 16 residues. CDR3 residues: CASSLGRVGLDYGYTF. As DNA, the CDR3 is TGTGCCAGCAGCCTCGGACGCGTGGGTCTTGACTATGGCTACACCTTC.

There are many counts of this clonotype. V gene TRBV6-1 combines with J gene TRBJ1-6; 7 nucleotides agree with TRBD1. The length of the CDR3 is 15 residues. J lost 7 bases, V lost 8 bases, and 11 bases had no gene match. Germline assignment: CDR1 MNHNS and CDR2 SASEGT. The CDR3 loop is CASGRAGTANSPLHF. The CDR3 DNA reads TGTGCCAGCGGACGAGCTGGGACAGCGAATTCACCCCTCCACTTT.

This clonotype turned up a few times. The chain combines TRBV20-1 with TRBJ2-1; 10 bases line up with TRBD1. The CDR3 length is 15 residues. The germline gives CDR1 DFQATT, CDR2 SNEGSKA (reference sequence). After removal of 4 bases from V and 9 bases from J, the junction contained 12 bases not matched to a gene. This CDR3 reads CSATPQTGGRGEQFF. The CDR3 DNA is TGCAGTGCTACCCCCCAGACAGGGGGCAGGGGTGAGCAGTTCTTC.

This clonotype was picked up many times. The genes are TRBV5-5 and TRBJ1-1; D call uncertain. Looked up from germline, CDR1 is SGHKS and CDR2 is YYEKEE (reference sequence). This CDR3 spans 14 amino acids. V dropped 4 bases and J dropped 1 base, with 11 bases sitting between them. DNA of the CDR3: TGTGCCAGCAGCCGTCCGGAGGGGAACACTGAAGCTTTCTTT. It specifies CASSRPEGNTEAFF.

The CDR3 DNA sequence: TGTGCCAGCACTGGGCGGGTCAATGAGCAGTTCTTC. This codes for CASTGRVNEQFF. The chain employs TRBV11-2 and TRBJ2-1; D is perhaps TRBD2 (5 bases). CDR1 and CDR2 (germline): SGHAT, FQNNGV. Trimming pared 7 bases from V and 6 bases from J, leaving 10 bases between. This CDR3 is built from 12 residues.

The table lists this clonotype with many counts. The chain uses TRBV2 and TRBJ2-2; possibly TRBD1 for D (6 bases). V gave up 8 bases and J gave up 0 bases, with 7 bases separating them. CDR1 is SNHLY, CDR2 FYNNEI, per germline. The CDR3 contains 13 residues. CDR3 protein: CASGDTNTGELFF. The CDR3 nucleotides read TGTGCCAGCGGGGACACGAACACCGGGGAGCTGTTTTTT. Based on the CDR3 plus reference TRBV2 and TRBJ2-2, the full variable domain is EPEVTQTPSHQVTQMGQEVILRCVPISNHLYFYWYRQILGQKVEFLVSFYNNEISEKSEIFDDQFSVERPDGSNFTLKIRSTKLEDSAMYFCASGDTNTGELFFGEGSRLTVL.

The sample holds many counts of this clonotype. CDR3 sequence: CASSVGYGYTF. The DNA of the CDR3 is TGTGCCAGCAGCGTGGGGTATGGCTACACCTTC. The chain employs TRBV11-2 and TRBJ1-2; D not resolved. Germline values: CDR1 SGHAT, CDR2 FQNNGV. Trimming took off 5 bases at V and 5 bases at J, with 6 bases between the two ends. The CDR3 has 11 amino acids.

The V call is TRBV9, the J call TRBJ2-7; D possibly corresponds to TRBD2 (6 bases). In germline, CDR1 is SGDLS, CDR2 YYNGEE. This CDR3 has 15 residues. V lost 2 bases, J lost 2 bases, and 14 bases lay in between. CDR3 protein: CASSVSSSVTYEQYF. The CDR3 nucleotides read TGTGCCAGCAGCGTTTCTTCTAGCGTCACCTACGAGCAGTACTTC.

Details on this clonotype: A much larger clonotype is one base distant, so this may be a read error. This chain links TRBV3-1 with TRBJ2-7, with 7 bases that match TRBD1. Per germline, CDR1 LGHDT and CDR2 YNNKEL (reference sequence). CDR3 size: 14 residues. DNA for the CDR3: TGTGCCAGCAGCCGCAGGGGGAGCTCCCACGAGCAGTACTTC. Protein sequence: CASSRRGSSHEQYF.